This TCR beta chain emerged from a study of blood T cell repertoires in COVID-19. Germline CDR1 WNHNN, CDR2 SYGVQD (reference sequence). V lost 8 bases, J lost 6 bases, and 16 bases lay in between. The CDR3 contains 14 residues. Produced via immunoSEQ multiplex PCR; TCRdb's table is partial and in-frame only. This repertoire shows approximately 240,000 clones, less than 85% found once; its top ten account for approximately 4.9%. The V gene is TRBV10-1, the J gene TRBJ2-2; TRBD1 might be the D (6 bases). Sequenced sample: peripheral blood. This TCR was sampled from a woman older than 75 with active or convalescent COVID-19. The CDR3 is CASCRDKSAGELFF. CDR3 bases: TGCGCCAGCTGCCGGGACAAATCGGCCGGGGAGCTGTTTTTT.